The clone carrying this T cell receptor (beta chain) was recorded at least ten times. The antigen remains undetermined. This CDR3 is 15 amino acids long. V shed 0 bases and J shed 9 bases, with 12 bases lying between them. The germline CDR1 and CDR2 sequences are ENHRY and SYGVKD. This specimen comes from a study of T cell repertoires in cytomegalovirus infection. At the level of the study: Recently identified HLA-C-restricted and well-studied HLA-B-restricted CMV epitopes were used. Public TCR beta signatures marked donors with CMV infection and the matching HLA. Study results and limitations: Cumulated frequencies of public TCR beta families served to identify carriers of CMV plus the relevant HLA.

A single record per CDR3 protein comes from TCRdb applying MiXCR to the reads. The data show about 480,000 distinct CDR3 sequences, around 30% seen once. The TCR was taken from a human donor in good health (CMV status not recorded). Some clones in this sample may be carry-over from other donors' samples. This material consisted of cultured PBMCs, taken from culture after CMV antigen stimulation. The chain joins TRBV10-3 to TRBJ1-6, with a possible D match to TRBD1 (6 bases). CDR3 bases: TGTGCCATCAGTGAGTCGGGGGCAGGGATTTCACCCCTCCACTTT. This translates into CAISESGAGISPLHF.